Following are 32 T cell receptor beta chains from one sample sequenced in a study of molecular identifiers for immune sequencing clone quantification. In TCRdb, the PCR reads were re-called with MiXCR into one record per CDR3 protein. Of 490,000 or so distinct CDR3 sequences listed, 25% are singletons. The material sequenced was naive CD8+ T cells from blood, with Jurkat cell RNA spiked in. Subset meaning: FACS-sorted CD8+CD4-CCR7+CD45RA+ naive T cells. These receptors all come from a human donor in good health. Some libraries in this study had Jurkat cell RNA spiked in.

This clonotype was found many times. The rearrangement joins TRBV7-6 to TRBJ2-3; the D is unclear. The CDR3 has 15 amino acids. In germline, CDR1 is SGHVS, CDR2 FNYEAQ. V was trimmed by 3 bases and J by 0 bases, leaving 10 bases between them. The chain's CDR3 is CASSFLSYSTDTQYF. CDR3 in DNA: TGTGCCAGCAGCTTTCTCTCGTACAGCACAGATACGCAGTATTTT.

This clonotype showed up many times. The V gene is TRBV6-2 or TRBV6-3, the J gene TRBJ1-5, with D perhaps matching TRBD1 (5 bases). Germline V gene data show CDR1 as MNHEY and CDR2 as SVGEGT. The CDR3 is 17 amino acids. V lost 2 bases to trimming and J lost 0 bases, with 14 bases between them. CDR3 sequence (DNA): TGTGCCAGCAGTTACGGGGGGACCTTTACTAGCAATCAGCCCCAGCATTTT. Protein: CASSYGGTFTSNQPQHF.

This clonotype was found a few times. The chain is built from TRBV27 and TRBJ1-1, with a tentative D call TRBD1 (6 bases). V was cut by 1 base and J by 3 bases, with 9 bases left in between. The CDR3 is 14 residues long. Germline V gene data show CDR1 as MNHEY and CDR2 as SMNVEV (reference sequence). The CDR3 nucleotides are TGTGCCAGCAGTTTATTAGGGGGTGACACTGAAGCTTTCTTT. Translating it yields CASSLLGGDTEAFF.

This clonotype has a handful of counts. The J gene is TRBJ1-1, the V gene TRBV10-3; D call uncertain. Germline values: CDR1 ENHRY, CDR2 SYGVKD. This CDR3 contains 14 residues. The V and J ends lost 2 bases and 1 base respectively, with 8 bases between them. CDR3 bases: TGTGCCATCAGTGAGGGGCAGTCGAACACTGAAGCTTTCTTT. Amino acids: CAISEGQSNTEAFF.

This clonotype was found once. The rearrangement uses TRBV24-1 and TRBJ2-1; 7 bases align to TRBD1. V gave up 3 bases and J gave up 10 bases; unmatched junction bases: 5. This CDR3 contains 13 residues. Germline lookup yields CDR1 KGHDR and CDR2 SFDVKD. The CDR3 reads CATSDAGGPEQFF. The CDR3 DNA sequence: TGTGCCACCAGTGATGCAGGGGGTCCCGAGCAGTTCTTC.

The chain links TRBV15 to TRBJ1-4; D unclear. CDR1 and CDR2 from the germline V gene are LNHNV and YYDKDF (reference sequence). This CDR3 region has 15 residues. V lost 3 bases and J 8 bases, leaving 16 bases between the germline ends. CDR3 nucleotides: TGTGCCACCAGCAGCCGAGGTCACGGAAAGGAAAAACTGTTTTTT. This sequence encodes CATSSRGHGKEKLFF.

A note on this clonotype: No conserved phenylalanine or tryptophan is present at the end of the CDR3, so a read error is the likely explanation. The chain uses TRBV4-1 and TRBJ1-1, with 7 bases identical to TRBD1. Germline CDR1 is MGHRA and CDR2 is YSYEKL. This CDR3 is 15 amino acids long. V lost 2 bases to trimming and J lost 2 bases; unmatched junction nucleotides: 5. The CDR3 DNA sequence: TGCGCCAGCAGCCAACATGGGACAGCAAACACTGAAGCTTTCATT. Encoded protein: CASSQHGTANTEAFI.

A note on this clonotype: A much larger clone lies one base from this, so it may be a read error. The chain uses TRBV6-2 or TRBV6-3 and TRBJ2-2, with 8 bases that match TRBD2. CDR1 and CDR2 (germline): MNHEY, SVGEGT. The CDR3 length is 15 residues. V was clipped by 0 bases and J by 4 bases; unmatched bases: 1. In nucleotides, the CDR3 is TGTGCCAGCAGTTACTCACTAGCGGCCACCGGGGAGCTGTTTTTT. Amino acids: CASSYSLAATGELFF.

The J gene is TRBJ2-7, the V gene TRBV19, with 10 bases lining up with TRBD2. In germline, CDR1 is LNHDA, CDR2 SQIVND (reference sequence). This CDR3 contains 14 residues. The J segment lost 4 bases and the V segment lost 5 bases, leaving 5 bases of the junction unmatched. The CDR3 is CASSWTSGEYEQYF. As DNA, the CDR3 is TGTGCCAGTAGTTGGACTAGCGGAGAATACGAGCAGTACTTC.

J is TRBJ2-5 and V is TRBV7-9; 9 nucleotides agree with TRBD1. CDR3 length equals 15 residues. Germline assignment: CDR1 SEHNR and CDR2 FQNEAQ (reference sequence). After removal of 4 bases from V and 4 bases from J, the junction contained 7 bases not matched to a gene. The DNA for the CDR3 is TGTGCCAGCAGCTGGGACAGGGAAAATATAGAGACCCAGTACTTC. It codes for CASSWDRENIETQYF.

The chain combines TRBV15 with TRBJ2-3; no definite D call. The V gene's germline CDR1 is LNHNV and CDR2 YYDKDF (reference sequence). V lost 0 bases and J lost 6, with 10 bases in between. This CDR3 region has 14 residues. The CDR3: CATSREFQQDTQYF. The CDR3, as DNA: TGTGCCACCAGCAGAGAATTCCAACAGGATACGCAGTATTTT.

In this sample, this clonotype turned up many times. The rearrangement joins TRBV7-9 to TRBJ2-5, with a tentative D call TRBD2 (6 bases). Trimming shortened V by 1 base and J by 1 base, and 10 bases separated the two germline ends. The CDR3 is made up of 15 amino acids. Looked up from germline, CDR1 is SEHNR and CDR2 is FQNEAQ (reference sequence). DNA of the CDR3: TGTGCCAGCAGCTTAGTCGGGAGCCGCCAAGAGACCCAGTACTTC. Amino acid sequence: CASSLVGSRQETQYF. Full variable domain (missing parts from reference TRBV7-9 and TRBJ2-5): DTGVSQNPRHKITKRGQNVTFRCDPISEHNRLYWYRQTLGQGPEFLTYFQNEAQLEKSRLLSDRFSAERPKGSFSTLEIQRTEQGDSAMYLCASSLVGSRQETQYFGPGTRLLVL.

The chain links TRBV9 to TRBJ2-5, with D perhaps TRBD1 (6 bases). The CDR3 has 13 amino acids. Germline values: CDR1 SGDLS, CDR2 YYNGEE. Trimming stripped 1 base from V and 3 bases from J, with 7 bases between. DNA for the CDR3: TGTGCCAGCAGCGTATCAGGGGAAGAGACCCAGTACTTC. Translating it yields CASSVSGEETQYF.

In this sample, this clonotype turned up a few times. The chain joins TRBV12-3 or TRBV12-4 to TRBJ2-3, with 8 bases aligning to TRBD1. J lost 4 bases, V lost 6 bases, and 18 bases had no gene match. The CDR3 runs 18 residues. CDR3 amino acids: CASRGWGRGRLGPDTQYF. CDR3 DNA sequence: TGTGCCAGCAGGGGTTGGGGCAGGGGGCGCCTGGGGCCAGATACGCAGTATTTT.

There are a few counts of this clonotype. In DNA, the CDR3 is TGTGCCAGCAGTGACGCGTCGAGGAAACTGTTTTTT. It specifies CASSDASRKLFF. V is TRBV2 and J is TRBJ1-4; D is undetermined. With 3 bases removed from V and 11 bases from J, the gap between germline ends came to 10 bases. Germline V gene lookup returns CDR1 SNHLY and CDR2 FYNNEI. The CDR3 loop spans 12 amino acids.

This chain links TRBV7-9 with TRBJ2-7; possibly TRBD2 for D (6 bases). This CDR3 has 13 residues. V dropped 1 base and J dropped 5 bases, with 9 bases sitting between them. Germline assignment: CDR1 SEHNR and CDR2 FQNEAQ (reference sequence). The CDR3 spells CASSLGTINEQYF. CDR3 bases: TGTGCCAGCAGCTTAGGGACTATCAACGAGCAGTACTTC.

This rearrangement joins TRBV7-6 to TRBJ2-7, with 10 bases fitting TRBD1. Germline V CDR1 and CDR2: SGHVS, FNYEAQ. This CDR3 is built from 15 residues. With V trimmed by 5 bases and J by 0 bases, 4 bases remained unmatched. In DNA form, the CDR3 reads TGTGCCAGCAGCGCGGGACAGGGGTACTCCTACGAGCAGTACTTC. It yields the protein CASSAGQGYSYEQYF.

There are many counts of this clonotype. The gene calls are TRBV6-5 and TRBJ2-3, with D uncertain. The germline V gene encodes CDR1 MNHEY and CDR2 SVGAGI. The CDR3 spans 14 residues. The V end was cut by 6 bases, the J end by 4 bases, with 14 bases between. The CDR3 is CASSPPGSPDTQYF. CDR3 DNA sequence: TGTGCCAGCAGCCCACCGGGCAGTCCAGATACGCAGTATTTT.

This clonotype appeared many times. The chain joins TRBV4-1 to TRBJ2-7, with 7 bases that match TRBD2. Germline CDR1 is MGHRA and CDR2 is YSYEKL. This CDR3 has 14 residues. V shed 0 bases and J 11 bases; nucleotides not matched to a gene: 10. The CDR3 reads CASSQDFRGGDKYF. CDR3 sequence (DNA): TGCGCCAGCAGCCAAGATTTTCGCGGGGGAGACAAGTACTTC.

The chain recombines TRBV5-6 with TRBJ2-1; D gene uncertain. The germline gives CDR1 SGHDT, CDR2 YYEEEE. The CDR3 is made up of 16 amino acids. Trimming left V 1 base short and J 1 base short, with 12 bases between. For the CDR3, the DNA is TGTGCCAGCAGCTTGACCTTAGGTGATTCCTACAATGAGCAGTTCTTC. Translation: CASSLTLGDSYNEQFF. Filled out from reference TRBV5-6 and TRBJ2-1, the complete variable domain reads DAGVTQSPTHLIKTRGQQVTLRCSPKSGHDTVSWYQQALGQGPQFIFQYYEEEERQRGNFPDRFSGHQFPNYSSELNVNALLLGDSALYLCASSLTLGDSYNEQFFGPGTRLTVL.

For this clonotype: This clone may be a read error of a much larger clone one base away. The V and J genes are TRBV6-6 and TRBJ2-3; D gene uncertain. This CDR3 has 13 amino acids. Germline-derived CDR1 and CDR2 are MNHNY and SVGAGI (reference sequence). The CDR3 is CASSYSFPDTHYF. The CDR3 DNA sequence: TGTGCCAGCAGTTACTCGTTCCCAGATACGCATTATTTT.

On this clonotype itself: A much more abundant neighbour one base away suggests this may be a read error. The rearrangement uses TRBV20-1 and TRBJ1-1, with D perhaps TRBD1 (5 bases). This CDR3 has 15 amino acids. Germline loops: CDR1 DFQATT, CDR2 SNEGSKA (reference sequence). V shed 0 bases and J shed 7 bases, with 18 bases lying between them. CDR3 nucleotides: TGCAGTGCTAGAGATCAGGGCAGACGAAATTGTGAAGCTTTCTTT. It translates to CSARDQGRRNCEAFF.

CDR3 sequence: CASSLPRNEQFF. The CDR3, as DNA: TGTGCCAGCAGCTTACCCCGAAATGAGCAGTTCTTC. J is TRBJ2-1 and V is TRBV7-9; D call uncertain. Germline V gives CDR1 SEHNR, CDR2 FQNEAQ (reference sequence). Trimming left V 2 bases short and J 7 bases short, with 6 bases between. CDR3 size: 12 residues.

This clonotype was seen a handful of times. The chain carries TRBV20-1 and TRBJ1-2; maybe TRBD1 (5 bases). Per the germline V gene, CDR1 is DFQATT and CDR2 is SNEGSKA (reference sequence). This CDR3 comprises 14 residues. V shed 7 bases and J shed 8 bases, with 23 bases lying between them. The CDR3 protein is CSVSGTGTFQGYTF. CDR3 DNA: TGCAGTGTTTCAGGGACCGGGACCTTTCAAGGCTACACCTTC.

In its sample, this clonotype was seen once. This could be a read error, since a much larger clone is one nucleotide away. The chain links TRBV4-1 to TRBJ2-7; D may be TRBD1 or TRBD2 (5 bases each). CDR1 and CDR2 (germline): MGHRA, YSYEKL. This CDR3 region has 15 residues. Trimming shortened V by 3 bases and J by 5 bases, and 17 bases separated the two germline ends. The CDR3 nucleotides are TGCGCCAGCAGCCACACCCCGGGACCGCTGAACGAGCAGTACTTC. The encoded protein is CASSHTPGPLNEQYF.

This chain links TRBV6-2 or TRBV6-3 with TRBJ1-1; 8 bases are a match to TRBD1. Germline CDR1 reads MNHEY; CDR2 reads SVGEGT. V shed 6 bases, J shed 7 bases, and the junction held 10 bases outside the gene matches. CDR3 length: 14 amino acids. DNA for the CDR3: TGTGCCAGCAGCCCCTCAGGGGGCTACATTGAAGCTTTCTTT. The encoded protein is CASSPSGGYIEAFF.

CDR3 amino acids: CASSPYREQNPSQETQYF. In nucleotides, the CDR3 is TGTGCCAGCAGCCCATACCGGGAACAAAACCCGAGTCAAGAGACCCAGTACTTC. This chain links TRBV7-3 with TRBJ2-5; D may be TRBD2 (5 bases). V was shortened by 5 bases and J by 2 bases, with 24 bases between the two germline ends. The CDR3 length is 18 residues. Germline CDR1 SGHTA, CDR2 FQGTGA.

This chain joins TRBV19 and TRBJ1-5; 8 bases line up with TRBD1. Trimming at V came to 5 bases and at J to 6 bases, leaving 12 bases not matched to a gene. The CDR3 sequence is 16 residues long. Germline-derived CDR1 and CDR2 are LNHDA and SQIVND (reference sequence). CDR3 sequence reads: CASSAEVRQGFQPQHF. The CDR3 DNA sequence: TGTGCCAGTAGTGCGGAGGTGAGACAGGGGTTTCAGCCCCAGCATTTT.

V and J are TRBV12-3 or TRBV12-4 and TRBJ2-3, with D possibly matching TRBD2 (5 bases). The CDR3 length is 11 residues. Trimming removed 10 bases at V and 1 base at J, with 6 bases between. CDR3 bases: TGTGCCAACGGGGGCACAGATACGCAGTATTTT. This sequence encodes CANGGTDTQYF.

This clonotype appeared many times. The gene calls are TRBV11-2 and TRBJ2-3; D tentatively reads TRBD1 or TRBD2 (5 bases each). The CDR3 extends over 15 amino acids. Germline CDR1 is SGHAT and CDR2 is FQNNGV. Trimming took off 1 base at V and 4 bases at J, with 12 bases between the two ends. As DNA, the CDR3 is TGTGCCAGCAGCTTAGTTGCGGTGGGGGCAGATACGCAGTATTTT. Its protein product is CASSLVAVGADTQYF.

To note about this clonotype: A much more abundant neighbour one base away suggests this may be a read error. This chain joins TRBV6-1 and TRBJ2-5; a possible D gene is TRBD1 (6 bases). CDR3 length: 18 residues. The V end was cut by 5 bases, the J end by 2 bases, with 24 bases between. The germline gives CDR1 MNHNS, CDR2 SASEGT. This chain's CDR3 is CASSQKEQGLPTQETQYF. The CDR3 coding sequence is TGTGCCAGCAGTCAAAAGGAACAGGGTCTTCCCACACAAGAGACCCAGTACTTC.

This clonotype was picked up many times. The genes are TRBV4-1 and TRBJ1-2; D unresolved. Trimming took off 0 bases at V and 3 bases at J, with 17 bases between the two ends. The CDR3 runs to 17 residues. The germline V gene has CDR1 MGHRA and CDR2 YSYEKL. CDR3 residues: CASSQDPAAYQDYGYTF. The CDR3 coding sequence is TGCGCCAGCAGCCAAGATCCGGCAGCTTATCAGGACTATGGCTACACCTTC.